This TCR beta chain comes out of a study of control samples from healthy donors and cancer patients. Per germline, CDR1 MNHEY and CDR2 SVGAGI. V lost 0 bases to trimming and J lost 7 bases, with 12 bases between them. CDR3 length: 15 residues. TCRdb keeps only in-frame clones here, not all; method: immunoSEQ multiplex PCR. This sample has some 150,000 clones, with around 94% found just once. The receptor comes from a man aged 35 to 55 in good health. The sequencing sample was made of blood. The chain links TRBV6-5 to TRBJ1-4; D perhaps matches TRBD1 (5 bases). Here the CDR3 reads CASSYSGGLSEKLFF. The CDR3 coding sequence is TGTGCCAGCAGTTACTCGGGGGGACTCAGTGAAAAACTGTTTTTT.